This T cell receptor (beta chain) was identified in a study of control samples from healthy donors and cancer patients. The method was immunoSEQ multiplex PCR; TCRdb's version includes in-frame clones alone and lacks a portion of them. The repertoire holds 150,000 to 200,000 clones, with 91% as singletons. Trimming cost V 1 base and J 4 bases, with 13 bases left between them. Germline V CDR1 and CDR2: MNHNS, SASEGT. This CDR3 has 15 amino acids. The J gene is TRBJ1-2, the V gene TRBV6-1; no definite D call. Sequencing was done on a sample of blood. This clonotype was sampled from a woman in her forties in good health. The CDR3 loop is CASSEGEGVVYGYTF. The CDR3 region has the DNA TGTGCCAGCAGTGAAGGGGAGGGAGTCGTCTATGGCTACACCTTC.